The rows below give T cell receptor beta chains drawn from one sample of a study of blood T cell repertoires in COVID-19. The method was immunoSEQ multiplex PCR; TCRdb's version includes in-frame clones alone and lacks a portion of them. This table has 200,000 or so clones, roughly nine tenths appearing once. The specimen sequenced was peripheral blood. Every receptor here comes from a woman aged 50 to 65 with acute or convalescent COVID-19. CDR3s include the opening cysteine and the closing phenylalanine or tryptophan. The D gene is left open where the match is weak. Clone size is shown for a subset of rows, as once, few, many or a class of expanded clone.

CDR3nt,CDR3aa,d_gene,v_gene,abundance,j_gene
TGTGCCAGTAGTATTACTTTGGGACAGGGGGTTTCTGGAAACACCATATATTTT,CASSITLGQGVSGNTIYF,TRBD1,TRBV19,.,TRBJ1-3
TGTGCCAGCTCTGTACAGGGGCCGGACACCGGGGAGCTGTTTTTT,CASSVQGPDTGELFF,TRBD1,TRBV18,.,TRBJ2-2
TGTGCCAGCAGTGAAGGGAGGGAATACGACGAGCAGTACTTC,CASSEGREYDEQYF,TRBD2,TRBV25-1,.,TRBJ2-7
TGTGCCAGTAGTATGGGTATGAAGGAGGGCTACACCTTC,CASSMGMKEGYTF,.,TRBV19,.,TRBJ1-2
TGTGCCAGCTCACCACCGGGACTAGCAGATACGCAGTATTTT,CASSPPGLADTQYF,TRBD2,TRBV18,.,TRBJ2-3
TGTGCCATCAGCACCAATTTGGACCCGGGATCACCCCTCCACTTT,CAISTNLDPGSPLHF,.,TRBV10-3,once,TRBJ1-6
TGTGCCAGCAGTTACTCGATGGTCCGCGGCGAGGCCTGGCAGCAGCCCCAGCATTTT,CASSYSMVRGEAWQQPQHF,.,TRBV6-2/TRBV6-3,.,TRBJ1-5
TGCGCCAGCAGCTTGGCCACAGGGAATATCGAAGCTTTCTTT,CASSLATGNIEAFF,.,TRBV5-1,few,TRBJ1-1
TGTGCCAGCAGCAGAGAGGCGGCGGGTGAGCAGTTCTTC,CASSREAAGEQFF,.,TRBV11-2,once,TRBJ2-1
TGTGCCTGGAGTGTACAGATCGCTGATGGGACCCAGTACTTC,CAWSVQIADGTQYF,.,TRBV30,.,TRBJ2-5
TGTGCCAGCAGTTTCCAGATCACCGGGGAGCTGTTTTTT,CASSFQITGELFF,.,TRBV5-4,.,TRBJ2-2
TGTGCCAGCAGCCCCGGACAGGGAGAGACCCAGTACTTC,CASSPGQGETQYF,TRBD1,TRBV5-4,.,TRBJ2-5
TGTGCCAGCAGCATGGACAGGGGGCGAAGTACTGAAGCTTTCTTT,CASSMDRGRSTEAFF,TRBD1,TRBV7-2,.,TRBJ1-1
TGTGCCAGCAGTTTCGCGGGGGCCAACGTCCTGACTTTC,CASSFAGANVLTF,.,TRBV11-2,.,TRBJ2-6
TGCGCCAGCAGCTTGGGCCCGGGGGAAAAACTGTTTTTT,CASSLGPGEKLFF,.,TRBV5-1,.,TRBJ1-4
TGTGCCAGCAGCGAGCAGCCGGGACAATACAATGAGCAGTTCTTC,CASSEQPGQYNEQFF,.,TRBV7-2,.,TRBJ2-1
TGCGCCAGCAGCCAAGATACGGGTGTTAGCAATCAGCCCCAGCATTTT,CASSQDTGVSNQPQHF,.,TRBV4-3,few,TRBJ1-5
TGTGCCAGCAGCTTAGGGACTAGCTCAGCGCAGTTCTTC,CASSLGTSSAQFF,TRBD2,TRBV11-2,.,TRBJ2-1
TGTGCCTGGAGTGCCCACCGCGGGACGCTAAACACTGAAGCTTTCTTT,CAWSAHRGTLNTEAFF,.,TRBV30,.,TRBJ1-1
TGTGCCAGCAGCCGCAATGGGGGCCATGGCTACACCTTC,CASSRNGGHGYTF,.,TRBV6-2/TRBV6-3,.,TRBJ1-2
TGTGCCAGCAGCTTAGCGACGGGAAACACCTACGAGCAGTACTTC,CASSLATGNTYEQYF,.,TRBV7-8,once,TRBJ2-7
TGTGCCACCAGACAAACAGGGGCTGGCTATGGCTACACCTTC,CATRQTGAGYGYTF,TRBD1,TRBV24-1,.,TRBJ1-2
TGTGCCAGTAGTATCCCCCCCCGGACAGGGCAAGAGACCCAGTACTTC,CASSIPPRTGQETQYF,TRBD1,TRBV19,.,TRBJ2-5
TGTGCCAGCAGCAAAACCGGGACTAGCCGCACAGATACGCAGTATTTT,CASSKTGTSRTDTQYF,TRBD2,TRBV13,.,TRBJ2-3
TGTGCCAGCAGTTACTCGAAATCTCAGGGTAAAATATACGAGCAGTACTTC,CASSYSKSQGKIYEQYF,.,TRBV6-2/TRBV6-3,.,TRBJ2-7
TGCGCCAGCAGTGAGATGGGAGGCAATCAGCCCCAGCATTTT,CASSEMGGNQPQHF,.,TRBV10-2,.,TRBJ1-5
TGTGCCAGCAGTTATCGTGGGGGGGATGAGCAGTTCTTC,CASSYRGGDEQFF,TRBD2,TRBV6-2/TRBV6-3,.,TRBJ2-1
TGTGCCCGCAGGGACAGGGGGTACGGTGAGCAGTTCTTC,CARRDRGYGEQFF,TRBD1,TRBV2,few,TRBJ2-1
TGTGCCAGCAGCTTATTACCCAGTCAGCCCCAGCATTTT,CASSLLPSQPQHF,.,TRBV11-2,.,TRBJ1-5
TGTGCCAGCAGCTTAACGACTAGCTCCCTCTACGAGCAGTACTTC,CASSLTTSSLYEQYF,TRBD2,TRBV7-6,.,TRBJ2-7
TGTGCCACACGACCTAGCGGGAGAGCCTACGAGCAGTACTTC,CATRPSGRAYEQYF,TRBD2,TRBV10-3,.,TRBJ2-7
TGCGCCAGCAGCTTTCGACAGGACTCCTACGAGCAGTACTTC,CASSFRQDSYEQYF,.,TRBV4-3,.,TRBJ2-7
TGTGCCAGCAGCTTCCGGACAGGGCCGCTGGCCAAAAACATTCAGTACTTC,CASSFRTGPLAKNIQYF,TRBD1,TRBV3-1/TRBV3-2,.,TRBJ2-4
TGTGCCAGCAGCCAGTCGGGGGGGTCACCCCTGGAGACCCAGTACTTC,CASSQSGGSPLETQYF,TRBD2,TRBV9,few,TRBJ2-5
TGTGCCAGCAGCTTCCGGGCCGCGGGTCAGCCCCAGCATTTT,CASSFRAAGQPQHF,.,TRBV5-6,few,TRBJ1-5
TGCAGCGTTGCGGGATCCAGGGGGCGGACAGATACGCAGTATTTT,CSVAGSRGRTDTQYF,TRBD1,TRBV29-1,.,TRBJ2-3
TGTGCCAGCAGCCGTCCGGGAGGGCCAGGGGGAACAGATACGCAGTATTTT,CASSRPGGPGGTDTQYF,.,TRBV5-6,once,TRBJ2-3
TGTGCCATCAGATGGGACAATCGGCCCGTCTCTGGAAACACCATATATTTT,CAIRWDNRPVSGNTIYF,.,TRBV10-3,.,TRBJ1-3
TGTGCCATCAGTGAGTCTAAGCGGGGTGCAGATACGCAGTATTTT,CAISESKRGADTQYF,TRBD2,TRBV10-3,.,TRBJ2-3
TGTGCCAGCAGCCGACAGGGGCCAGCAGAGGCTGGAAACACCATATATTTT,CASSRQGPAEAGNTIYF,TRBD1,TRBV6-6,.,TRBJ1-3
TGTGCCAGCAGCCCCTCGGGAGGTCAGCCCCAGCATTTT,CASSPSGGQPQHF,.,TRBV9,once,TRBJ1-5
TGTGCCAGCTCACAATCTATCCCCGGGGCAGATACGCAGTATTTT,CASSQSIPGADTQYF,.,TRBV18,few,TRBJ2-3
TGTGCCACCCGTGTAGGTTGGGGGCTCACAGATACGCAGTATTTT,CATRVGWGLTDTQYF,.,TRBV10-3,.,TRBJ2-3
TGTGCCAGCAGTTACTCCGGACAGGGCGGCTATGGCTACACCTTC,CASSYSGQGGYGYTF,TRBD1,TRBV6-5,.,TRBJ1-2
TGTGCCAGCAGTTTACAGGGCGTCACTGAAGCTTTCTTT,CASSLQGVTEAFF,.,TRBV6-5,few,TRBJ1-1
TGTGCCAGCAGGGGGACAGGGAAACTTACTTCTAGAGAGACCCAGTACTTC,CASRGTGKLTSRETQYF,TRBD1,TRBV7-8,.,TRBJ2-5
TGTGCCAGCAGCGCGGCGGCTAGCTTGACAGATACGCAGTATTTT,CASSAAASLTDTQYF,.,TRBV9,.,TRBJ2-3
TGTGCCAGTAGTGCAACAGGGTCCTACGAGCAGTACTTC,CASSATGSYEQYF,.,TRBV19,.,TRBJ2-7